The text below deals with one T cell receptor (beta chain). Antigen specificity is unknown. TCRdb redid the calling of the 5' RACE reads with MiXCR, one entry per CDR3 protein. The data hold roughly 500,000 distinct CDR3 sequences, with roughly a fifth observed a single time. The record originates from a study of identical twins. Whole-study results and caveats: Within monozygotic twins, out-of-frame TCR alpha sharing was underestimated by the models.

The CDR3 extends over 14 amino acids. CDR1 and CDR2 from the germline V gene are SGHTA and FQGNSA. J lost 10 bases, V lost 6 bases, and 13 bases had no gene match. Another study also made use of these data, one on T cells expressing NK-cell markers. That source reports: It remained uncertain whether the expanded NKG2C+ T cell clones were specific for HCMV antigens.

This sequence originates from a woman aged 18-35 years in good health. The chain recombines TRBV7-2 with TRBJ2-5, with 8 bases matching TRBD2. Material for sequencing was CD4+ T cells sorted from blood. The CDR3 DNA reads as TGTGCCAGCAGTCGAGCGGCGGGAGCGGGGGTCCAGTACTTC. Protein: CASSRAAGAGVQYF.